This T cell receptor (beta chain) is drawn from a study of STAT3 mutations in large granular lymphocyte leukemia. Study-level information: Canonical activating STAT3 mutations were detected in roughly half of the longitudinally sequenced T-LGLL patients. Study-wide results and limits: Persisting codominant clonotypes may have hidden a small pathogenic clone. TCR clonotype switching after therapy occurred in about 35% of the 18 patients. Every T-LGLL patient had at least one immunodominant TCRbeta clonotype.

Turning to this clone: Its antigen is currently unknown.

Profiled with immunoSEQ multiplex PCR; TCRdb holds only in-frame clones, not every one. The table shows 2,700 or so clones, with approximately 30% occurring only once. The sample was PBMCs. The sequence was obtained from a human donor with T large granular lymphocyte leukemia. Some clones in this sample may be carry-over from other donors' samples.

In DNA form, the CDR3 reads TGCGCCAGCAGCCAAACGGACACTGAAGCTTTCTTT. Its protein product is CASSQTDTEAFF. This rearrangement joins TRBV4-3 to TRBJ1-1; D remains ambiguous. V gave up 2 bases and J gave up 3 bases, with 4 bases separating them. This CDR3 is 12 amino acids long. CDR1 LGHNA and CDR2 YSLEER come from the germline V gene.